This is a list of T cell receptor beta chains from one sample in a study of beta chain features in type 1 diabetes. TCRdb keeps only in-frame clones here, not all; method: immunoSEQ multiplex PCR. The sample lists about 320,000 clones; 13% to 15% were seen once. The sequencing sample was made of central memory CD4+ T cells from blood. All receptors come from a man aged 25-45 years in good health. CDR3s include the opening cysteine and the closing phenylalanine or tryptophan. The D gene is left open where the match is weak. Clone size is stated in some rows and not others, as once, few, many or a class when expanded.

V gene: TRBV2
J gene: TRBJ2-7
clone size: -
D gene: -
CDR3 protein: CASSVWEQYF
CDR3 DNA: TGTGCCAGCAGTGTTTGGGAGCAGTACTTC

V gene: TRBV6-6
J gene: TRBJ1-2
clone size: -
D gene: TRBD1
CDR3 protein: CASSRVGQGASGYTF
CDR3 DNA: TGTGCCAGCAGTAGGGTGGGGCAGGGGGCGTCCGGCTACACCTTC

V gene: TRBV13
J gene: TRBJ2-1
clone size: -
D gene: -
CDR3 protein: CASSLAGVNEQFF
CDR3 DNA: TGTGCCAGCAGCTTAGCGGGGGTCAATGAGCAGTTCTTC

V gene: TRBV6-5
J gene: TRBJ2-1
clone size: once
D gene: -
CDR3 protein: CASERVTGYNEQFF
CDR3 DNA: TGTGCCAGCGAAAGGGTCACAGGTTACAATGAGCAGTTCTTC

V gene: TRBV19
J gene: TRBJ1-5
clone size: many
D gene: -
CDR3 protein: CASSIAQARSNQPQHF
CDR3 DNA: TGTGCCAGTAGTATAGCACAGGCTAGGAGCAATCAGCCCCAGCATTTT

V gene: TRBV10-3
J gene: TRBJ2-1
clone size: -
D gene: TRBD1
CDR3 protein: CAISGGTVIDEQFF
CDR3 DNA: TGTGCCATCAGTGGGGGGACAGTAATCGATGAGCAGTTCTTC

V gene: TRBV11-2
J gene: TRBJ2-7
clone size: -
D gene: -
CDR3 protein: CAPATRSYEQYF
CDR3 DNA: TGTGCCCCGGCAACCCGGTCCTACGAGCAGTACTTC

V gene: TRBV5-1
J gene: TRBJ2-3
clone size: -
D gene: TRBD1
CDR3 protein: CASSLAGTGGQDTQYF
CDR3 DNA: TGCGCCAGCAGCTTGGCAGGGACAGGGGGCCAAGATACGCAGTATTTT

V gene: TRBV2
J gene: TRBJ2-3
clone size: few
D gene: TRBD2
CDR3 protein: CASSDPGLATDTQYF
CDR3 DNA: TGTGCCAGCAGTGACCCGGGACTAGCAACAGATACGCAGTATTTT

V gene: TRBV20-1
J gene: TRBJ1-1
clone size: many
D gene: -
CDR3 protein: CSADKNTEAFF
CDR3 DNA: TGCAGTGCAGACAAGAACACTGAAGCTTTCTTT

V gene: TRBV21-1
J gene: TRBJ1-1
clone size: many
D gene: -
CDR3 protein: CASSCRRRGKAFF
CDR3 DNA: TGTGCCAGCAGCTGTCGACGGAGGGGGAAAGCTTTCTTT

V gene: TRBV4-2
J gene: TRBJ1-2
clone size: -
D gene: -
CDR3 protein: CASSQDWGDNYGYTF
CDR3 DNA: TGTGCCAGCAGCCAAGACTGGGGGGATAACTATGGCTACACCTTC

V gene: TRBV14
J gene: TRBJ2-1
clone size: many
D gene: TRBD2
CDR3 protein: CASSLPGREYEQFF
CDR3 DNA: TGTGCCAGCAGCCTACCTGGGCGGGAGTATGAGCAGTTCTTC

V gene: TRBV18
J gene: TRBJ2-1
clone size: many
D gene: -
CDR3 protein: CASSPQAYNEQFF
CDR3 DNA: TGTGCCAGCTCACCACAAGCCTACAATGAGCAGTTCTTC

V gene: TRBV6-5
J gene: TRBJ1-5
clone size: -
D gene: -
CDR3 protein: CASSEPNQPQHF
CDR3 DNA: TGTGCCAGCAGTGAACCTAATCAGCCCCAGCATTTT

V gene: TRBV5-1
J gene: TRBJ2-5
clone size: -
D gene: -
CDR3 protein: CASSLFQGGSQETQYF
CDR3 DNA: TGCGCCAGCAGCTTGTTCCAGGGCGGCTCCCAAGAGACCCAGTACTTC

V gene: TRBV6-5
J gene: TRBJ1-4
clone size: few
D gene: -
CDR3 protein: CAISPSASGEKLFF
CDR3 DNA: TGTGCCATCAGTCCATCAGCGAGCGGTGAAAAACTGTTTTTT

V gene: TRBV6-1
J gene: TRBJ1-1
clone size: few
D gene: TRBD1
CDR3 protein: CASTTGQGVTEAFF
CDR3 DNA: TGTGCCAGCACCACGGGACAGGGGGTGACTGAAGCTTTCTTT

V gene: TRBV28
J gene: TRBJ1-1
clone size: -
D gene: -
CDR3 protein: CASGPGAMSTEAFF
CDR3 DNA: TGTGCCAGCGGTCCAGGGGCCATGAGCACTGAAGCTTTCTTT